These 5 T cell receptor beta chains were all obtained from the same sample, sequenced in a study of blood T cells in healthy people across ages. The authors ran a second PCR of roughly 6 to 12 cycles using a sample-barcoded 5' primer and a J-beta primer mix. TCRdb recomputed calls from the 5' RACE reads with MiXCR, one row per CDR3 protein. Altogether some 880,000 distinct CDR3 sequences are present, 35% to 40% being singletons, with the ten largest covering 13%. The specimen sequenced was blood. These TCRs come from a man in his late teens or twenties in good health.

The rearrangement joins TRBV5-1 to TRBJ2-5, with a weak D call TRBD2 (5 bases). V lost 6 bases, J lost 2 bases, and 14 bases lay in between. The CDR3 is 14 residues long. The germline CDR1 and CDR2 sequences are SGHRS and YFSETQ. The CDR3 spells CASKHSEDQETQYF. The DNA of the CDR3 is TGCGCCAGCAAGCATTCGGAGGATCAAGAGACCCAGTACTTC.

This sequence joins TRBV12-3 or TRBV12-4 and TRBJ2-7; D ambiguous. The CDR3 extends over 15 amino acids. V was shortened by 4 bases and J by 2 bases, with 15 bases between the two germline ends. The CDR3, as DNA: TGTGCCAGCAGTTCCCGCGCGGCAAATCCCTACGAGCAGTACTTC. This translates into CASSSRAANPYEQYF.

The chain employs TRBV7-2 and TRBJ2-3; D is undetermined. The V end was cut by 1 base, the J end by 9 bases, with 14 bases between. Per germline, CDR1 SGHTA and CDR2 FQGNSA. This CDR3 region has 14 residues. As DNA, the CDR3 is TGTGCCAGCAGCTTAGGTAGCTCCAGCGACACGCAGTATTTT. Translation: CASSLGSSSDTQYF.

The rearrangement uses TRBV5-1 and TRBJ1-5; no clear D. The germline CDR1 and CDR2 sequences are SGHRS and YFSETQ. CDR3 length: 12 residues. The germline V and J ends were trimmed by 4 bases and 6 bases, with 8 bases remaining between them. The CDR3: CASSGRVQPQHF. The CDR3 DNA is TGCGCCAGCAGCGGAAGGGTTCAGCCCCAGCATTTT.

The gene calls are TRBV11-2 and TRBJ2-1, with 9 bases aligning to TRBD2. J lost 7 bases, V lost 0 bases, and 4 bases had no gene match. The CDR3 is 15 residues long. The germline CDR1 and CDR2 sequences are SGHAT and FQNNGV. The CDR3 is CASSLDSSGANEQFF. CDR3 coding DNA: TGTGCCAGCAGCTTAGACTCTAGCGGGGCGAATGAGCAGTTCTTC.